This TCR beta chain is drawn from a study of Ad26.COV2.S vaccination and SARS-CoV-2 variants (dated by TCRdb to about 2021). About the full investigation: Donors in the vaccine arm were drawn from COV1001, a phase I-IIa trial of Ad26.COV2.S in healthy adults that was multicentre, randomized, double-blind and placebo-controlled. Blinding of investigators to trial group allocation was maintained during experiments and outcome assessment. The TCR-sequenced set comprised approximately 30 samples: some 19 Ad26.COV2.S vaccine recipients, 5 placebo recipients and 8 SARS-CoV-2 convalescent individuals. Ad26.COV2.S was given intramuscularly at 5x10^10 or 1x10^11 viral particles, as a single shot or as two shots 56 days apart. The specificity and breadth of SARS-CoV-2-reactive T cell receptors after Ad26.COV2.S vaccination were assessed by TCRbeta repertoire sequencing. Trial participants were randomized into five groups of five, in which low-dose or high-dose Ad26.COV2.S was given once or twice, or placebo was given on both occasions. Results the study describes overall, beyond this receptor: The study lacked the statistical power to compare responses across vaccine doses or regimens. After vaccination, spike-specific CD8+ and CD4+ T cell responses were reported to show substantial breadth. Non-spike TCR breadth was comparable between vaccine and placebo recipients, consistent with the vaccine containing only spike. It was noted by the authors that total T cell responses may have been underestimated by the TCR breadth and depth analyses. Ad26.COV2.S recipients had higher spike-specific TCR breadth than placebo recipients (P = 0.0014).

To note about this clone: What this receptor recognizes is not known. Per-nucleotide qualities are absent, and no much larger clonotype sits a single base away.

The meaning of the sample's treatment or condition label: some 19 received Ad26.COV2.S at low or high dose, single or two shots; about five received placebo; per-sample allocation not given. For vaccine and placebo recipients, the sequenced repertoires came from samples collected on day 63 after the first injection. Between 29 July and 7 August 2020, Cohort 1b enrolled around 24 adults aged 18-55 years at one site in Boston, USA. Ad26.COV2.S consisted of a replication-incompetent adenovirus type 26 vector by which a prefusion-stabilized SARS-CoV-2 spike protein from the original Wuhan strain was expressed. Via the germline V gene (reference sequence), CDR1 is LGHDT and CDR2 YNNKEL. The CDR3 holds 10 amino acids from the cysteine to the phenylalanine. Just CDR3 DNA is preserved here, 30 bases in frame from base 1. Trimming costs V 3 bases and J 13 bases, and their ends lie 7 bases apart. TCRbeta CDR3 regions were sequenced with the immunoSEQ Assay. After extraction, genomic DNA underwent amplification by bias-controlled multiplex PCR, followed by high-throughput sequencing. The original methods were these. Collapsing and filtering of sequences were performed to quantify the absolute abundance of each unique TCRbeta CDR3 region. Usable DNA was measured by amplifying reference genes present in all nucleated cells, and TCRbeta template counts were normalized to that usable DNA to estimate T cell fraction. Repertoire TCRs were annotated as SARS-CoV-2-specific by exact matching of V gene, CDR3 amino acid sequence and J gene to a known reactive TCR set. The reference SARS-CoV-2 TCR set was derived from MIRA and filtered for enrichment in COVID-19-positive ImmuneCODE repertoires, a step that removed public or cross-reactive TCRs. Drawing on the MIRA antigens, annotated TCRs were analysed further at the level of specific ORF or position within ORF. Breadth was defined as annotated unique rearrangements over total unique productive rearrangements; depth was the summed frequency of those rearrangements. Two-sided Wilcoxon rank-sum tests were applied when comparing TCR breadth between groups. The table was pulled from immuneACCESS by TCRdb, which kept in-frame rearrangements only. Such tables lose some clones; where checked, under half of the loss comes from unresolved V genes, and the rest has no known cause. The D gene and trimming were derived from the DNA, and the V and J assignments and clone size from that table. The sample table records 510,000 or so clones; about 83% of these occur just once. The biggest ten clones account for roughly 12% of the sample.

Source: peripheral blood, taken in a trial of Ad26.COV2.S vaccine versus placebo. Here the chain combines TRBV3-1 (or the pseudogene TRBV3-2) and TRBJ2-1; the D gene identity is not certain. The receptor comes from a person aged 18-60 years who received the Ad26.COV2.S COVID-19 vaccine or a placebo. The nucleotide sequence reads as follows: TGTGCCAGCAGCCAGCCGAATCAGTTCTTC. Its protein is CASSQPNQFF.